This entry lists 18 T cell receptor beta chains sequenced from one sample in a study of CD8 T cells in ankylosing spondylitis. Study results and caveats: In ankylosing spondylitis blood, a motif of several highly homologous TCR beta variants appeared characteristic.

One entry per CDR3 protein, called by TCRdb with MiXCR from the 5' RACE reads. The sample comprises approximately 550,000 distinct CDR3 sequences, 12% of which are singletons, and almost 7% rests with the top ten. No antigens are known for them. The material sequenced was blood, either unsorted or a sorted T cell fraction (not recorded which). Every receptor here comes from a male donor with ankylosing spondylitis.

This clonotype was detected a few times. This chain connects TRBV12-3 or TRBV12-4 to TRBJ2-7; D unresolved. The V end was cut by 5 bases, the J end by 3 bases, with 17 bases between. The CDR3 extends over 15 amino acids. The CDR3, as DNA: TGTGCCAGCAGTCCAAGTCCCGAACAGTACTACGAGCAGTACTTC. Its translation: CASSPSPEQYYEQYF.

The sample holds one count of this clonotype. This rearrangement joins TRBV14 to TRBJ1-4; TRBD1 is a possible D gene (6 bases). The germline V gene has CDR1 SGHDN and CDR2 FVKESK. This CDR3 comprises 16 residues. V lost 1 base and J 4 bases, leaving 13 bases between the germline ends. CDR3 amino acids: CASSQAGRGFNEKLFF. The CDR3 DNA follows: TGTGCCAGCAGCCAAGCCGGCAGGGGTTTTAATGAAAAACTGTTTTTT.

This clonotype came up many times. The chain couples TRBV12-3 or TRBV12-4 to TRBJ2-3; no firm D call. Trimming took off 5 bases at V and 6 bases at J, with 6 bases between the two ends. This CDR3 is built from 11 residues. The CDR3 reads CASSRLDTQYF. The CDR3 nucleotides are TGTGCCAGCAGTCGTTTGGATACGCAGTATTTT.

In its sample, this clonotype was seen many times. The J gene is TRBJ2-2, the V gene TRBV3-1, with no clear D. CDR1 and CDR2 (germline): LGHDT, YNNKEL (reference sequence). The CDR3 consists of 14 residues. Trimming removed 1 base at V and 1 base at J, with 4 bases between. The CDR3 spells CASSQGGNTGELFF. The DNA for the CDR3 is TGTGCCAGCAGCCAAGGCGGGAACACCGGGGAGCTGTTTTTT.

The chain is built from TRBV20-1 and TRBJ2-3; maybe TRBD2 (6 bases). Trimming pared 0 bases from V and 1 base from J, leaving 8 bases between. This CDR3 is built from 14 residues. Looked up from germline, CDR1 is DFQATT and CDR2 is SNEGSKA (reference sequence). The CDR3 DNA reads as TGCAGTGCTAGAGATCCGGGGGGCACAGATACGCAGTATTTT. Translation: CSARDPGGTDTQYF.

This clonotype was counted ten times or more. The J gene is TRBJ2-5, the V gene TRBV4-2, with a possible D match to TRBD1 (5 bases). The V gene's germline CDR1 is LGHNA and CDR2 YNFKEQ. V was clipped by 11 bases and J by 3 bases, with 22 bases between them. CDR3 length: 15 residues. The CDR3 loop is CASSQKGAGKETQYF. The CDR3, as DNA: TGTGCCTCAAGCCAAAAAGGGGCAGGGAAAGAGACCCAGTACTTC.

This clonotype was counted a few times. The chain combines TRBV20-1 with TRBJ1-1; D uncertain. V shed 0 bases and J shed 4 bases, with 12 bases lying between them. CDR1 DFQATT and CDR2 SNEGSKA come from the germline V gene (reference sequence). The CDR3 runs 14 residues. The CDR3 DNA reads TGCAGTGCTAGAGATAGCGGGAGGAGCACTGAAGCTTTCTTT. Translation gives CSARDSGRSTEAFF.

This chain uses TRBV7-2 with TRBJ2-1; TRBD2 aligns across 8 bases. The CDR3 contains 16 residues. In germline, CDR1 is SGHTA, CDR2 FQGNSA. Losses at the gene ends were 4 bases for V and 1 base for J; bases not matched to a gene: 6. The CDR3 sequence is CASSSRGGRSYNEQFF. CDR3 coding DNA: TGTGCCAGCAGCTCGAGAGGCGGGAGGTCCTACAATGAGCAGTTCTTC.

This clonotype was seen only a few times. The CDR3 DNA reads TGTGCCAGCAGTATGAGCGGGAATACGCAGTATTTT. This sequence encodes CASSMSGNTQYF. This chain uses TRBV6-2 or TRBV6-3 with TRBJ2-3; TRBD2 agrees at 7 bases. This CDR3 has 12 amino acids. The germline V gene encodes CDR1 MNHEY and CDR2 SVGEGT. Trimming at V came to 5 bases and at J to 7 bases, leaving 3 bases not matched to a gene.

V is TRBV5-1 and J is TRBJ2-5, with no clear D. The germline gives CDR1 SGHRS, CDR2 YFSETQ. The CDR3 spans 14 residues. Trimming took 0 bases from V and 5 from J, leaving 11 bases between them. The CDR3 reads CASSLGEARETQYF. The CDR3 DNA follows: TGCGCCAGCAGCTTGGGTGAGGCTAGGGAGACCCAGTACTTC.

This chain uses TRBV30 with TRBJ1-1; D not resolved. The V gene's germline CDR1 is GTSNPN and CDR2 SVGIG (reference sequence). Trimming shortened V by 3 bases and J by 0 bases, and 5 bases separated the two germline ends. There are 12 residues in the CDR3. The CDR3, as DNA: TGTGCCTGGAGGCAGCTGAACACTGAAGCTTTCTTT. Its protein product is CAWRQLNTEAFF.

This CDR3 reads CASSQEVQGNYGYTF. CDR3 sequence (DNA): TGTGCCAGCAGCCAAGAAGTACAGGGGAACTATGGCTACACCTTC. The chain has TRBV4-2 and TRBJ1-2; TRBD1 matches at 7 bases. Per germline, CDR1 LGHNA and CDR2 YNFKEQ. This CDR3 is built from 15 residues. The V and J ends lost 0 bases and 2 bases, in that order; junction bases with no gene match: 3.

This clonotype was picked up many times. J is TRBJ1-5 and V is TRBV3-1; D perhaps matches TRBD1 (5 bases). V lost 5 bases and J lost 6, with 11 bases in between. This CDR3 comprises 13 residues. CDR1 and CDR2 (germline): LGHDT, YNNKEL (reference sequence). The CDR3 DNA reads as TGTGCCAGCAGCATCGCAGGGTCTCAGCCCCAGCATTTT. It yields the protein CASSIAGSQPQHF.

The chain is built from TRBV28 and TRBJ2-7; 7 bases line up with TRBD1. Trimming took 4 bases from V and 6 from J; bases not matched to a gene: 3. The CDR3 loop spans 12 amino acids. Germline CDR1 MDHEN, CDR2 SYDVKM. In DNA, the CDR3 is TGTGCCAGCAGTTGGAACAGGGGCGAGCAGTACGTC. Protein: CASSWNRGEQYV.

This clonotype has at least ten counts. The chain employs TRBV5-5 and TRBJ1-2; tentatively, D is TRBD1 (6 bases). Germline values: CDR1 SGHKS, CDR2 YYEKEE (reference sequence). V lost 1 base, J lost 6 bases, and 13 bases lay in between. CDR3 size: 14 residues. CDR3 nucleotides: TGTGCCAGCAGCTTGAATGCAGGGGTGGATGGCTACACCTTC. Its protein is CASSLNAGVDGYTF.

This clonotype was observed a handful of times. The chain carries TRBV6-5 and TRBJ2-7, with 7 bases aligning to TRBD2. After removal of 2 bases from V and 2 bases from J, the junction contained 3 bases not matched to a gene. Germline V gene data show CDR1 as MNHEY and CDR2 as SVGAGI. The CDR3 runs 14 residues. The CDR3 bases are TGTGCCAGCAGTTACGGGGGGAGGGCCTACGAGCAGTACGTC. This sequence encodes CASSYGGRAYEQYV.

There are a few counts of this clonotype. The rearrangement links TRBV20-1 to TRBJ1-1; D perhaps matches TRBD1 (6 bases). There are 12 residues in the CDR3. Germline V gene lookup returns CDR1 DFQATT and CDR2 SNEGSKA (reference sequence). V was pared by 3 bases and J by 1 base, with 6 bases between. CDR3 sequence reads: CSARGQNTEAFF. The CDR3 DNA reads TGCAGTGCTAGGGGACAGAACACTGAAGCTTTCTTT.

The chain joins TRBV12-3 or TRBV12-4 to TRBJ1-5; D might be TRBD1 (6 bases). Trimming took off 5 bases at V and 0 bases at J, with 11 bases between the two ends. This CDR3 is built from 15 residues. CDR3 sequence: CASSRTVTSNQPQHF. CDR3 sequence (DNA): TGTGCCAGCAGTCGGACAGTTACTAGCAATCAGCCCCAGCATTTT.